The 25 T cell receptor beta chains given below trace back to one sample, sequenced in a study of blood T cells in healthy people across ages. A second PCR, run for about 7 to 11 cycles, used a sample-barcoded 5' primer plus a J-beta primer mix. TCRdb independently ran MiXCR on the 5' RACE reads; one entry per CDR3 protein. The repertoire has roughly 700,000 distinct CDR3 sequences, over 45% of them found once; the top ten carry under 35%. Sequences were obtained from blood. The source is a woman between 55 and 75 years old in good health.

CDR3 residues: CASSEGLAGAYNEQFF. The CDR3 DNA is TGTGCCAGCAGCGAGGGACTAGCGGGAGCCTACAATGAGCAGTTCTTC. J is TRBJ2-1 and V is TRBV7-9, with 14 bases matching TRBD2. Germline V lookup: CDR1 SEHNR, CDR2 FQNEAQ (reference sequence). V dropped 5 bases and J dropped 2; count of bases not matched to a gene: 2. This CDR3 contains 16 residues.

This clonotype occurred a few times. The CDR3 is CAISTERGIEQYF. The CDR3 bases are TGTGCCATCAGTACAGAAAGGGGGATCGAGCAGTACTTC. V is TRBV10-3 and J is TRBJ2-5; D may be TRBD1 (6 bases). Judging by the DNA end, TRBJ2-7 fits better; the J call may be wrong. Germline CDR1 is ENHRY and CDR2 is SYGVKD. This CDR3 has 13 amino acids.

V usage is TRBV20-1 and J usage is TRBJ1-5; no firm D call. Trimming took 3 bases from V and 0 from J, leaving 9 bases between them. The CDR3 sequence is 14 residues long. Per germline, CDR1 DFQATT and CDR2 SNEGSKA (reference sequence). In DNA form, the CDR3 reads TGCAGTGCTAGCAGCGGGTATAGCAATCAGCCCCAGCATTTT. Amino acid sequence: CSASSGYSNQPQHF.

The genes are TRBV7-2 and TRBJ1-1, with D tentatively TRBD1 (5 bases). The V end lost 1 base, the J end lost 1 base, and 10 bases lay between the germline ends. The CDR3 is made up of 15 amino acids. Germline V lookup: CDR1 SGHTA, CDR2 FQGNSA. CDR3 DNA sequence: TGTGCCAGCAGCTTAGTAGCAGGGACGAACACTGAAGCTTTCTTT. This sequence encodes CASSLVAGTNTEAFF. The full variable domain, with the rest looked up from reference TRBV7-2 and TRBJ1-1, is GAGVSQSPSNKVTEKGKDVELRCDPISGHTALYWYRQSLGQGLEFLIYFQGNSAPDKSGLPSDRFSAERTGGSVSTLTIQRTQQEDSAVYLCASSLVAGTNTEAFFGQGTRLTVV.

The genes are TRBV4-2 and TRBJ1-5; TRBD1 is a possible D gene (6 bases). CDR3 length equals 16 residues. CDR1 and CDR2 from the germline V gene are LGHNA and YNFKEQ. V lost 1 base and J lost 5, with 15 bases in between. This CDR3 is CASSQVGRGGDQPQHF. CDR3 nucleotides: TGTGCCAGCAGCCAAGTGGGGCGTGGGGGCGATCAGCCCCAGCATTTT.

The chain employs TRBV7-2 and TRBJ2-7; a possible D gene is TRBD2 (6 bases). The CDR3 sequence is 14 residues long. From germline, CDR1 is SGHTA and CDR2 FQGNSA. Trimming cost V 6 bases and J 0 bases, with 12 bases left between them. The CDR3 DNA reads as TGTGCCAGCAGGCGGGACCGGTCCTCCTACGAGCAGTACTTC. Protein: CASRRDRSSYEQYF.

This clonotype was observed a few times. The chain has TRBV29-1 and TRBJ2-7, with 7 bases matching TRBD2. J gave up 7 bases and V 3 bases, and 15 bases lay outside the gene matches. Germline lookup yields CDR1 SQVTM and CDR2 ANQGSEA. The CDR3 has 15 residues. The CDR3 region is CSVDPGTNDSGEQYF. The CDR3 DNA reads as TGCAGCGTTGATCCAGGGACTAACGACTCTGGGGAGCAGTACTTC.

V usage is TRBV5-1 and J usage is TRBJ2-7, with TRBD1 matching over 8 bases. The trim removed 4 bases at V and 5 bases at J, leaving 11 bases unmatched. The germline gives CDR1 SGHRS, CDR2 YFSETQ. The CDR3 contains 15 residues. The CDR3 region has the DNA TGCGCCAGCAGCGTCCTAACAGGGGGGAACGACGAGCAGTACTTC. As protein: CASSVLTGGNDEQYF.

The CDR3 region is CASSQSEVEGYTF. The CDR3 DNA sequence: TGTGCCAGCAGCCAATCGGAGGTGGAGGGCTACACCTTC. The rearrangement joins TRBV14 to TRBJ1-2; D ambiguous. V was trimmed by 2 bases and J by 8 bases, leaving 12 bases between them. CDR1 is SGHDN, CDR2 FVKESK, per germline. The CDR3 is 13 amino acids.

This clonotype was seen just once. The chain uses TRBV5-5 and TRBJ2-7; TRBD1 is a possible D gene (6 bases). CDR1 and CDR2 from the germline V gene are SGHKS and YYEKEE (reference sequence). The CDR3 runs to 16 residues. Trimming removed 2 bases from V and 7 bases from J, with 22 bases in between. CDR3 sequence: CASSFRGAGVYNEQYF. CDR3 bases: TGTGCCAGCAGCTTCCGTGGGGCAGGGGTGTACAATGAGCAGTACTTC.

This clonotype was seen a handful of times. The chain has TRBV3-1 and TRBJ2-7; D is unclear. There are 14 residues in the CDR3. V was shortened by 3 bases and J by 10 bases, with 19 bases between the two germline ends. Germline CDR1 is LGHDT and CDR2 is YNNKEL (reference sequence). CDR3 region: CASSHRAPQETQYF. CDR3 bases: TGTGCCAGCAGCCACCGGGCCCCCCAAGAGACTCAGTACTTC.

The chain uses TRBV4-3 and TRBJ2-5; D is perhaps TRBD2 (6 bases). Trimming removed 0 bases at V and 1 base at J, with 15 bases between. Germline loops: CDR1 LGHNA, CDR2 YSLEER. The CDR3 consists of 17 residues. The CDR3 nucleotides read TGCGCCAGCAGCCAAGAAACGGGAGAAGGGGCCCAAGAGACCCAGTACTTC. It encodes CASSQETGEGAQETQYF.

This chain links TRBV30 with TRBJ2-3; no reliable D call. Trimming cost V 1 base and J 10 bases, with 18 bases left between them. The CDR3 runs to 14 residues. CDR1 and CDR2 from the germline V gene are GTSNPN and SVGIG (reference sequence). The CDR3 bases are TGTGCCTGGAGTGCCCCCCGCGCCGGGCACGCGCAGTATTTT. It is translated as CAWSAPRAGHAQYF.

The V call is TRBV3-1, the J call TRBJ2-6; D perhaps matches TRBD2 (5 bases). Germline-derived CDR1 and CDR2 are LGHDT and YNNKEL (reference sequence). This CDR3 has 17 residues. The germline V and J ends were trimmed by 1 base and 2 bases, with 12 bases remaining between them. The DNA for the CDR3 is TGTGCCAGCAGCCAAGTAGTATCCGGGGCTGGGGCCAACGTCCTGACTTTC. Its protein is CASSQVVSGAGANVLTF.

The chain has TRBV9 and TRBJ1-1; D is unclear. This CDR3 has 13 amino acids. Germline V lookup: CDR1 SGDLS, CDR2 YYNGEE. The V gene lost 0 bases and the J gene lost 8 bases, with 11 bases spanning the gap. The CDR3, as DNA: TGTGCCAGCAGCGTAGGGGCAGAGCAAGAAGCTTTCTTT. Translation: CASSVGAEQEAFF. Complete variable domain (other parts from reference TRBV9 and TRBJ1-1): DSGVTQTPKHLITATGQRVTLRCSPRSGDLSVYWYQQSLDQGLQFLIQYYNGEERAKGNILERFSAQQFPDLHSELNLSSLELGDSALYFCASSVGAEQEAFFGQGTRLTVV.

V usage is TRBV12-3 or TRBV12-4 and J usage is TRBJ2-1, with 11 bases fitting TRBD2. With 6 bases clipped from V and 6 bases from J, the junction kept 7 bases outside the gene matches. This CDR3 region has 15 residues. The CDR3 protein is CASSLGTSGVNEQFF. The CDR3 DNA is TGTGCCAGCAGCCTGGGGACTAGCGGTGTCAATGAGCAGTTCTTC.

This clonotype was counted between two and nine times. The CDR3 nucleotides are TGCAGTGCTCCCATCCAGGGTTCTAATGAAAAACTGTTTTTT. Protein product: CSAPIQGSNEKLFF. The V gene is TRBV20-1, the J gene TRBJ1-4, with D maybe TRBD1 (5 bases). Per germline, CDR1 DFQATT and CDR2 SNEGSKA (reference sequence). V dropped 5 bases and J dropped 3 bases, with 13 bases sitting between them. The CDR3 totals 14 residues.

This clonotype was observed once. The V gene is TRBV21-1, the J gene TRBJ2-3; TRBD1 is the table's D call and was not checked against the DNA. TRBV21-1 is tagged as a pseudogene. The CDR3 extends over 13 amino acids. The DNA for the CDR3 is TGTGCCAGCGGCGGCCAGGGAACAGATACGCAGTATTTT. It is translated as CASGGQGTDTQYF.

The chain joins TRBV29-1 to TRBJ2-1; 8 nucleotides agree with TRBD2. The J call may be wrong; the DNA end is better matched by TRBJ2-7. There are 15 residues in the CDR3. Germline V CDR1 and CDR2: SQVTM, ANQGSEA. Here the CDR3 reads CSGCREGGSYNEQYF. DNA of the CDR3: TGCAGCGGTTGCCGGGAGGGGGGGTCCTACAATGAGCAGTACTTC.

This clonotype was counted a single time. The chain joins TRBV5-1 to TRBJ2-1, with TRBD2 matching 11 bases. The germline CDR1 and CDR2 sequences are SGHRS and YFSETQ. Germline trimming cut 8 bases from V and 8 bases from J; bases unmatched to any gene: 9. The CDR3 has 14 residues. The CDR3 nucleotides are TGCGCCAGTGAAACTAGCGGGAGTGGCTATGAGCAGTTCTTC. Its protein product is CASETSGSGYEQFF.

This clonotype was seen a handful of times. The chain couples TRBV4-3 to TRBJ2-1, with D perhaps TRBD2 (7 bases). The CDR3 has 18 amino acids. Germline V gives CDR1 LGHNA, CDR2 YSLEER. V was cut by 2 bases and J by 3 bases, with 20 bases left in between. CDR3 protein: CASSQTPPRGAIYNEQFF. The CDR3 nucleotides are TGCGCCAGCAGCCAAACCCCCCCCCGGGGGGCTATCTACAATGAGCAGTTCTTC.

This clonotype came up many times. The V gene is TRBV14, the J gene TRBJ1-1; D might be TRBD1 (5 bases). This CDR3 is built from 15 residues. V shed 4 bases and J shed 0 bases, with 12 bases lying between them. The germline V gene encodes CDR1 SGHDN and CDR2 FVKESK. Here the CDR3 DNA reads TGTGCCAGCAGCCCCCGAGGGGCCCTGAACACTGAAGCTTTCTTT. Protein: CASSPRGALNTEAFF.

This chain joins TRBV7-2 and TRBJ2-5, with a possible D match to TRBD1 (5 bases). The CDR3 length is 13 residues. Germline values: CDR1 SGHTA, CDR2 FQGNSA. The V and J ends lost 7 bases and 5 bases respectively, with 14 bases between them. This chain's CDR3 is CASTEARAETQYF. The CDR3, as DNA: TGTGCCAGCACCGAGGCCAGGGCGGAGACCCAGTACTTC.

The V and J genes are TRBV20-1 and TRBJ2-5; D is possibly TRBD2 (5 bases). The CDR3 has 13 amino acids. The germline V and J ends were trimmed by 2 bases and 1 base, with 8 bases remaining between them. In germline, CDR1 is DFQATT, CDR2 SNEGSKA (reference sequence). The CDR3 spells CSARRTSQETQYF. CDR3 DNA sequence: TGCAGTGCTAGAAGGACTTCCCAAGAGACCCAGTACTTC.

The rearrangement uses TRBV29-1 and TRBJ2-1, with no clear D. The J call may be incorrect, as the DNA end agrees better with TRBJ2-7. The length of the CDR3 is 14 residues. The germline gives CDR1 SQVTM, CDR2 ANQGSEA. DNA for the CDR3: TGCAGCGTTGAACTATCCAGCTCCTACAATGAGCAGTACTTC. Translating it yields CSVELSSSYNEQYF.